A selection of T cell receptor beta chains follows, all from one sample in a study of T cell repertoires in cytomegalovirus infection. A single record per CDR3 protein comes from TCRdb applying MiXCR to the reads. The repertoire holds about 180,000 distinct CDR3 sequences, with 14% as singletons. Sequenced sample: PBMCs. These receptors all come from a human donor in good health (CMV status not recorded). Some clones in this sample may be carry-over from other donors' samples. Both conserved end residues are part of each CDR3. A D gene is named only where the DNA matches it firmly. The listing skips clone size in some rows; elsewhere it reads once, few, many or a size class.

d_call: .
clone_size: .
j_call: TRBJ2-1
v_call: TRBV27
cdr3_nt: TGTGCCAGCAGTTTAAGCCCCGACAGGAACTACAATGAGCAGTTCTTC
cdr3_aa: CASSLSPDRNYNEQFF

d_call: TRBD2
clone_size: .
j_call: TRBJ2-7
v_call: TRBV7-2
cdr3_nt: TGTGCCAGCAGCTTAGGTCTAGCGGGGCAACGCGCCCTCGAGCAGTACTTC
cdr3_aa: CASSLGLAGQRALEQYF

d_call: .
clone_size: many
j_call: TRBJ1-2
v_call: TRBV7-9
cdr3_nt: TGTGCCAGCACCCCCGATGGCTACACCTTC
cdr3_aa: CASTPDGYTF

d_call: .
clone_size: .
j_call: TRBJ2-7
v_call: TRBV7-9
cdr3_nt: TGTGCCAGCAGCGCCCGCACAGGGCTCGAGCCCTACGAGCAGTACTTC
cdr3_aa: CASSARTGLEPYEQYF

d_call: .
clone_size: many
j_call: TRBJ1-2
v_call: TRBV27
cdr3_nt: TGTGCCAGCAAGAGGACAGACGCCAACTATGGCTACACCTTC
cdr3_aa: CASKRTDANYGYTF

d_call: TRBD1
clone_size: many
j_call: TRBJ2-4
v_call: TRBV28
cdr3_nt: TGTGCCAGCAGTTTTGCGGGGACAGGCAAAAACATTCAGTACTTC
cdr3_aa: CASSFAGTGKNIQYF

d_call: .
clone_size: .
j_call: TRBJ2-7
v_call: TRBV5-1
cdr3_nt: TGCGCCAGCAGCTTGGCCTGGGCAGGCGAGCAGTACTTC
cdr3_aa: CASSLAWAGEQYF

d_call: .
clone_size: many
j_call: TRBJ1-1
v_call: TRBV7-8
cdr3_nt: TGTGCCAGCAGCTTAGTCCCATTGAACACTGAAGCTTTCTTT
cdr3_aa: CASSLVPLNTEAFF

d_call: .
clone_size: few
j_call: TRBJ1-2
v_call: TRBV7-4
cdr3_nt: TGTGCCAGCAGCTTAGTTCGGTCGCATACGGATATCGCCTTC
cdr3_aa: CASSLVRSHTDIAF

d_call: .
clone_size: many
j_call: TRBJ2-7
v_call: TRBV25-1
cdr3_nt: TGTGCCAGCCGCGGGCCAGGAACCTACGAGCAGTACTTC
cdr3_aa: CASRGPGTYEQYF

d_call: .
clone_size: .
j_call: TRBJ2-5
v_call: TRBV10-3
cdr3_nt: TGTGCCATCAGTGAGTCGTTATTAGGAGAGACCCAGTACTTC
cdr3_aa: CAISESLLGETQYF

d_call: .
clone_size: few
j_call: TRBJ2-7
v_call: TRBV28
cdr3_nt: TGTGCCAGCAGCCTCGAGGGGACCTCCTACGAGCAGTACTTC
cdr3_aa: CASSLEGTSYEQYF

d_call: .
clone_size: many
j_call: TRBJ2-2
v_call: TRBV7-9
cdr3_nt: TGTGCCAGCAGCTTACCCAGGGCGGGCACCGGGGAGCTGTTTTTT
cdr3_aa: CASSLPRAGTGELFF

d_call: TRBD2
clone_size: many
j_call: TRBJ2-2
v_call: TRBV7-2
cdr3_nt: TGTGCCAGCAGTCCTAAGCAGCGGGGGACCGGGGAGCTGTTTTTT
cdr3_aa: CASSPKQRGTGELFF

d_call: .
clone_size: .
j_call: TRBJ2-1
v_call: TRBV29-1
cdr3_nt: TGCAGCGTTGCAGGGCGGGCGGGCTACAATGAGCAGTTCTTC
cdr3_aa: CSVAGRAGYNEQFF

d_call: TRBD1
clone_size: many
j_call: TRBJ2-5
v_call: TRBV10-3
cdr3_nt: TGTGCCTCGGAAGGGGACAGAAAAGAGACCCAGTACTTC
cdr3_aa: CASEGDRKETQYF

d_call: TRBD1
clone_size: few
j_call: TRBJ1-4
v_call: TRBV6-5
cdr3_nt: TGTGCCAGCAGTTACGGGACAGGGAAAGAAAAACTGTTTTTT
cdr3_aa: CASSYGTGKEKLFF

d_call: TRBD1
clone_size: .
j_call: TRBJ2-1
v_call: TRBV29-1
cdr3_nt: TGCAGCGCCCCGGACAGGAAAAATGAGCAGTTCTTC
cdr3_aa: CSAPDRKNEQFF

d_call: .
clone_size: few
j_call: TRBJ2-7
v_call: TRBV25-1
cdr3_nt: TGTGCCACAAGCCTCGGGGGTCCACTAACCTACGAGCAGTACTTC
cdr3_aa: CATSLGGPLTYEQYF

d_call: TRBD2
clone_size: .
j_call: TRBJ2-7
v_call: TRBV20-1
cdr3_nt: TGCAGTGCTAGTGTAGCGGGATTGTCCTACGAGCAGTACTTC
cdr3_aa: CSASVAGLSYEQYF

d_call: .
clone_size: few
j_call: TRBJ2-5
v_call: TRBV29-1
cdr3_nt: TGCAGCGTACGTGGGGGAGAGACCCAGTACTTC
cdr3_aa: CSVRGGETQYF

d_call: TRBD1
clone_size: .
j_call: TRBJ1-6
v_call: TRBV20-1
cdr3_nt: TGCAGTGCTAGAGACGGACAGGGGAATGCTTCACCCCTCCACTTT
cdr3_aa: CSARDGQGNASPLHF

d_call: .
clone_size: many
j_call: TRBJ1-5
v_call: TRBV7-2
cdr3_nt: TGTGCCAGCAGCTTAGGGACCAATCAGCCCCAGCATTTT
cdr3_aa: CASSLGTNQPQHF

d_call: .
clone_size: once
j_call: TRBJ1-5
v_call: TRBV11-2
cdr3_nt: TGTGCCAGCAGCACCCATAATCAGCCCCAGCATTTT
cdr3_aa: CASSTHNQPQHF

d_call: TRBD2
clone_size: few
j_call: TRBJ2-3
v_call: TRBV12-3/TRBV12-4
cdr3_nt: TGTGCCAGCAGTCCACCCCTGAGACTAGCGGGAGGCGCAGATACGCAGTATTTT
cdr3_aa: CASSPPLRLAGGADTQYF

d_call: .
clone_size: few
j_call: TRBJ1-2
v_call: TRBV4-1
cdr3_nt: TGCGCCAGCAGCCAAAAATTAACAGAGGGCGCGATCTATGGCTACACCTTC
cdr3_aa: CASSQKLTEGAIYGYTF

d_call: TRBD1
clone_size: .
j_call: TRBJ1-4
v_call: TRBV5-6
cdr3_nt: TGTGCCAGCAGCTTCGGACAGGGGGCGCGCGAAAAACTGTTTTTT
cdr3_aa: CASSFGQGAREKLFF

d_call: .
clone_size: many
j_call: TRBJ2-1
v_call: TRBV6-2/TRBV6-3
cdr3_nt: TGTGCCAGCAGGGAAGACGCGCAGGACTACAATGAGCAGTTCTTC
cdr3_aa: CASREDAQDYNEQFF

d_call: TRBD2
clone_size: .
j_call: TRBJ2-2
v_call: TRBV20-1
cdr3_nt: TGCAGTGCTCCTCGGACTAGCCATGTTCGCACCGGGGAGCTGTTTTTT
cdr3_aa: CSAPRTSHVRTGELFF

d_call: TRBD2
clone_size: many
j_call: TRBJ2-1
v_call: TRBV11-2
cdr3_nt: TGTGCCAGCAGCTCGCCGGGGGGGCCTCTGTCCAATGAGCAGTTCTTC
cdr3_aa: CASSSPGGPLSNEQFF

d_call: .
clone_size: .
j_call: TRBJ1-1
v_call: TRBV5-1
cdr3_nt: TGCGCCAGCAGCTCTCCCCCTCATACAGGGATGAACACTGAAGCTTTCTTT
cdr3_aa: CASSSPPHTGMNTEAFF

d_call: .
clone_size: many
j_call: TRBJ1-1
v_call: TRBV7-3
cdr3_nt: TGTGCCAGCAGGTCGAGTCCGGGGGGCACTGAAGCTTTCTTT
cdr3_aa: CASRSSPGGTEAFF

d_call: .
clone_size: .
j_call: TRBJ1-2
v_call: TRBV6-2/TRBV6-3
cdr3_nt: TGTGCCAGCAGTCAAGGGACCAGGATCCTCTATGGCTACACCTTC
cdr3_aa: CASSQGTRILYGYTF

d_call: TRBD2
clone_size: many
j_call: TRBJ2-3
v_call: TRBV27
cdr3_nt: TGTGCCAGCAGTTTTACCGGGAGGCAGTTGGCCACAGATACGCAGTATTTT
cdr3_aa: CASSFTGRQLATDTQYF

d_call: TRBD1
clone_size: many
j_call: TRBJ1-1
v_call: TRBV28
cdr3_nt: TGTGCCAGCAGTTATCGCCAGACACAGGGGAAGGCTGAAGCTTTCTTT
cdr3_aa: CASSYRQTQGKAEAFF

d_call: .
clone_size: many
j_call: TRBJ2-7
v_call: TRBV25-1
cdr3_nt: TGTGCCAGCAGCGAGTCCGGGGGTGGGGCCTACGAGCAGTACTTC
cdr3_aa: CASSESGGGAYEQYF

d_call: TRBD1
clone_size: few
j_call: TRBJ1-4
v_call: TRBV7-9
cdr3_nt: TGTGCCAGCAGCCCCGGGGGACAGGGTATGGAAAAACTGTTTTTT
cdr3_aa: CASSPGGQGMEKLFF

d_call: .
clone_size: many
j_call: TRBJ1-2
v_call: TRBV7-2
cdr3_nt: TGTGCCGGGAGCCCACAAAGGGCAAGCTATGGCTACACCTTC
cdr3_aa: CAGSPQRASYGYTF

d_call: TRBD2
clone_size: few
j_call: TRBJ2-1
v_call: TRBV29-1
cdr3_nt: TGCAGCGTTGTGCGGATAGCGGGGGACTACTACAATGAGCAGTTCTTC
cdr3_aa: CSVVRIAGDYYNEQFF

d_call: .
clone_size: .
j_call: TRBJ2-2
v_call: TRBV7-9
cdr3_nt: TGTGCCAGCAGCTCCATCGGGACGGGCACCGGGGAGCTGTTTTTT
cdr3_aa: CASSSIGTGTGELFF

d_call: .
clone_size: many
j_call: TRBJ2-3
v_call: TRBV6-1
cdr3_nt: TGTGCCAGCAGTTCGGGGACTCTTGTGTATTTT
cdr3_aa: CASSSGTLVYF

d_call: TRBD1
clone_size: many
j_call: TRBJ2-7
v_call: TRBV6-1
cdr3_nt: TGTGCCAGCAGTCACAGGGGAATTCACGAGCAGTACTTC
cdr3_aa: CASSHRGIHEQYF

d_call: .
clone_size: .
j_call: TRBJ1-1
v_call: TRBV6-4
cdr3_nt: TGTGCCAGCAGTGAAGGGGGGGGCGAGGGTGAAGCTTTCTTT
cdr3_aa: CASSEGGGEGEAFF

d_call: .
clone_size: many
j_call: TRBJ2-1
v_call: TRBV11-2
cdr3_nt: TGTGCCAGCAGCTTGAGGGTGCTGCGTGAGCAGTTCTTC
cdr3_aa: CASSLRVLREQFF

d_call: TRBD1
clone_size: few
j_call: TRBJ1-1
v_call: TRBV6-6
cdr3_nt: TGTGCCAGCATGCAGGGGGCCGTCGCTGAAGCTTTCTTT
cdr3_aa: CASMQGAVAEAFF

d_call: TRBD2
clone_size: few
j_call: TRBJ2-1
v_call: TRBV29-1
cdr3_nt: TGCAGCGCCAACCCGGGGGGTGAGCAGTTCTTC
cdr3_aa: CSANPGGEQFF

d_call: .
clone_size: .
j_call: TRBJ2-3
v_call: TRBV5-1
cdr3_nt: TGCGCCAGCAGCTTGTCAACTGTGGGAGATACGCAGTATTTT
cdr3_aa: CASSLSTVGDTQYF

d_call: TRBD2
clone_size: few
j_call: TRBJ2-1
v_call: TRBV7-2
cdr3_nt: TGTGCCAGCAGCTTAGATAGCGGGGGGAATGAGCAGTTCTTC
cdr3_aa: CASSLDSGGNEQFF